A selection of T cell receptor beta chains follows, all from one sample in a study of cytomegalovirus exposure and HLA in healthy donors. Libraries were prepared by immunoSEQ multiplex PCR; TCRdb keeps only in-frame clonotypes and omits some of them. The repertoire holds almost 200,000 clones, about 76% seen once, with roughly 0.4% in the top ten. The material sequenced was PBMCs. The receptors were sampled from a male donor in good health and CMV-seropositive. The CDR3 runs from the conserved cysteine through the conserved F or W. The D gene is left open where the match is weak. Part of the rows lack a size; the others show once, few, many or a class for expanded clones.

v_call	j_call	d_call	clone_size	cdr3_nt	cdr3_aa
TRBV6-1	TRBJ2-7	-	-	TGTGCCAGCAGCACAATGGTAAATTACGAGCAGTACTTC	CASSTMVNYEQYF
TRBV4-2	TRBJ2-7	TRBD2	-	TGTGCCAGCAGCCAAGTCCCAGCGGGAGGGCCGGGCGAGCAGTACTTC	CASSQVPAGGPGEQYF
TRBV19	TRBJ2-7	TRBD1	-	TGTGCCAGTAGTATCCTCGGACAGGGAGGTTTCTACGAGCAGTACTTC	CASSILGQGGFYEQYF
TRBV4-1	TRBJ1-6	-	-	TGCGCCAGCAGCCACCGTCAGGAGGCTTCACCCCTCCACTTT	CASSHRQEASPLHF
TRBV29-1	TRBJ1-1	-	-	TGCAGCGTTAAAGAGTATCTTGAAGCTTTCTTT	CSVKEYLEAFF
TRBV4-2	TRBJ1-2	-	-	TGTGCCAGCAGCCAAGAGGGTCTCCAGGAATATGGCTACACCTTC	CASSQEGLQEYGYTF
TRBV6-5	TRBJ1-1	TRBD1	-	TGTGCCAGCAACGGACAGGGAGACACTGAAGCTTTCTTT	CASNGQGDTEAFF
TRBV5-5	TRBJ2-7	-	-	TGTGCCAGCAGCTTGGGAGGGGGAGGGTACGAGCAGTACTTC	CASSLGGGGYEQYF
TRBV7-2	TRBJ1-4	-	-	TGTGCCAGCAGCCCCCAATGGAGGGATGAAAAACTGTTTTTT	CASSPQWRDEKLFF
TRBV7-2	TRBJ2-3	TRBD2	-	TGTGCCAGCAGCTCAGGAGGGAGGGTACCGCTCACAGATACGCAGTATTTT	CASSSGGRVPLTDTQYF
TRBV4-2	TRBJ2-3	-	-	TGTGCCAGCAGCCAAAGCTGGTATGGCGGGGTCACAGATACGCAGTATTTT	CASSQSWYGGVTDTQYF
TRBV29-1	TRBJ2-3	-	-	TGCAGCGTTGAACAGGGCACAGATACGCAGTATTTT	CSVEQGTDTQYF
TRBV19	TRBJ1-5	-	-	TGTGCCAGTAGGGTCTCACGGGGGGGCAATCAGCCCCAGCATTTT	CASRVSRGGNQPQHF
TRBV21-1	TRBJ1-5	-	few	TGTGCCAGCAGCCCCAAACGGGACAGTAGCAATCAGCCCCAGCATTTT	CASSPKRDSSNQPQHF
TRBV10-3	TRBJ2-2	TRBD1	-	TGTGCCATCCGAGACAGGGGGAAGACCGGGGAGCTGTTTTTT	CAIRDRGKTGELFF
TRBV9	TRBJ1-2	-	few	TGTGCCAGCAGCCACTCAGGGGACTATGGCTACACCTTC	CASSHSGDYGYTF
TRBV5-1	TRBJ2-7	-	-	TGCGCCAGCAGTTCCCGGTTAACAGGGTACGAGCAGTACTTC	CASSSRLTGYEQYF
TRBV7-2	TRBJ2-3	-	-	TGTGCCAGCAGCTTAGAACTAACCCGCCCAGATACGCAGTATTTT	CASSLELTRPDTQYF
TRBV5-1	TRBJ2-3	TRBD1	-	TGCGCCAGCACCCTGGCGGACAGGCTCACAGATACGCAGTATTTT	CASTLADRLTDTQYF
TRBV4-2	TRBJ2-5	-	-	TGTGCCAGCAGCCAAGATCTCCTAGCCCGGGGAGAGACCCAGTACTTC	CASSQDLLARGETQYF
TRBV18	TRBJ2-7	TRBD1	-	TGTGCCAGCTCACCGGGACAGGGAACCTACGAGCAGTACTTC	CASSPGQGTYEQYF
TRBV4-3	TRBJ1-6	-	-	TGCGCCAGCAGCCAAGACCATGCCAGCTCCTATAATTCACCCCTCCACTTT	CASSQDHASSYNSPLHF
TRBV28	TRBJ2-6	TRBD1	-	TGTGCCAGCAGTTTACCTAGGACAGGGACCGGGGCCAACGTCCTGACTTTC	CASSLPRTGTGANVLTF
TRBV6-5	TRBJ1-1	TRBD1	-	TGTGCCAGCAGTTACCGTGGACAGGGCGTGTCGCAAGGAGCTTTCTTT	CASSYRGQGVSQGAFF
TRBV2	TRBJ2-3	TRBD2	-	TGTGCCAGCAAGGGTCGGGGCGGGAGGGGCACAGATACGCAGTATTTT	CASKGRGGRGTDTQYF
TRBV7-9	TRBJ2-7	-	-	TGTGCCAGCAGCCTCCGGGGGTACGAGCAGTACTTC	CASSLRGYEQYF
TRBV4-2	TRBJ2-5	-	-	TGTGCCAGCAGCCCAGGATGGGTCGCAGGGGTGGAGAGGGTCCAAGAGACCCAGTACTTC	CASSPGWVAGVERVQETQYF
TRBV6-5	TRBJ1-1	TRBD1	-	TGTGCCAGCAGAGGCCCCGACAGGGGGAGAACTGAAGCTTTCTTT	CASRGPDRGRTEAFF
TRBV4-3	TRBJ2-1	TRBD2	-	TGCGCCAGCAGCCAGACTAGCGCAAGCTCCTACAATGAGCAGTTCTTC	CASSQTSASSYNEQFF
TRBV5-5	TRBJ1-2	-	-	TGTGCCAGCAGCCCCAACAGCAGAGCTAACTATGGCTACACCTTC	CASSPNSRANYGYTF
TRBV5-1	TRBJ2-7	TRBD1	-	TGCGCCTCTACCGGGACAGACGACTACGAGCAGTACTTC	CASTGTDDYEQYF
TRBV7-9	TRBJ2-3	TRBD2	-	TGTGCCAGCAGGAAACTAGCGGGAGATATAACAGATACGCAGTATTTT	CASRKLAGDITDTQYF
TRBV7-9	TRBJ1-2	-	once	TGTGCCAGCACTATGACAGCGTCCCCCTATGGCTACACCTTC	CASTMTASPYGYTF
TRBV10-3	TRBJ2-7	TRBD2	-	TGTGCCATCAGTGGGGGGGAGGGAAGCTACGAGCAGTACTTC	CAISGGEGSYEQYF
TRBV15	TRBJ1-1	TRBD1	-	TGTGCCACCAGCCCAGGGGGAACGGAAGCTTTCTTT	CATSPGGTEAFF
TRBV6-6	TRBJ2-1	-	-	TGTGCCAGCAGCCACGGACAGTCGAGCTCCTACAATGAGCAGTTCTTC	CASSHGQSSSYNEQFF
TRBV19	TRBJ1-1	-	-	TGTGCCAGTAGTACCCCCGGGATCGGGAACACTGAAGCTTTCTTT	CASSTPGIGNTEAFF
TRBV9	TRBJ2-1	TRBD2	-	TGTGCCAGCAGCGTAGGAGCGGGGGACTACAATGAGCAGTTCTTC	CASSVGAGDYNEQFF
TRBV6-5	TRBJ1-2	-	-	TGTGCCAGCAGACCACCGCCAGGGGAGAATGGCTACACCTTC	CASRPPPGENGYTF
TRBV7-2	TRBJ1-2	-	once	TGTGCCAGCAGCTTACAGACGGGGAACTATGGCTACACCTTC	CASSLQTGNYGYTF
TRBV6-4	TRBJ2-7	TRBD1	-	TGTGCCAGCAGTGACCGGACAGGCCACCCTCGAGACGAGCAGTACTTC	CASSDRTGHPRDEQYF
TRBV19	TRBJ1-1	-	-	TGTGCCAGTAGTATTCTGGGGGCAGGGACTGAAGCTTTCTTT	CASSILGAGTEAFF
TRBV7-2	TRBJ2-7	-	-	TGTGCCAGCAGCTTAGGGGGAGTTGGTTACGAGCAGTACTTC	CASSLGGVGYEQYF
TRBV5-7	TRBJ1-6	TRBD1	-	TGTGCCAGCAGCCCCTACCAACCGACAGGGGTAGTATTATCACCCCTCCACTTT	CASSPYQPTGVVLSPLHF
TRBV10-2	TRBJ1-1	TRBD1	few	TGCGCCAGCAGCCAGGGGGTACGCACTGAAGCTTTCTTT	CASSQGVRTEAFF
TRBV7-3	TRBJ2-1	TRBD2	-	TGTGCCAGCAGCTCCCCTAGCGGGCCGCGATTCAATGAGCAGTTCTTC	CASSSPSGPRFNEQFF
TRBV25-1	TRBJ2-2	-	-	TGTGCCAGCAGTAGGGCCGGGACTCAGAACACCGGGGAGCTGTTTTTT	CASSRAGTQNTGELFF
TRBV6-5	TRBJ1-2	-	-	TGTGCCAGCAGTTCCGCCGGGAGGCGAGCTAACTATGGCTACACCTTC	CASSSAGRRANYGYTF
TRBV7-9	TRBJ2-7	TRBD2	-	TGTGCCAGCAGTTCCCGGGAGGGCGAGACCTACGAGCAGTACTTC	CASSSREGETYEQYF
TRBV28	TRBJ1-4	-	-	TGTGCCAGCAGCCCTTCAGGGACTGCTAATGAAAAACTGTTTTTT	CASSPSGTANEKLFF